Following are 29 T cell receptor beta chains from one sample sequenced in a study of cytomegalovirus exposure and HLA in healthy donors. The study ran its PCR with 60 Vbeta and 13 Jbeta primers. Libraries were prepared by immunoSEQ multiplex PCR; TCRdb keeps only in-frame clonotypes and omits some of them. In all, the sample yields tens of thousands of clones. The sequencing input was PBMCs. The source of these receptors is a female donor in good health and CMV-seropositive.

The chain joins TRBV5-4 to TRBJ2-7; 9 positions agree with TRBD2. The V segment lost 4 bases and the J segment 9 bases; nucleotides outside the gene matches: 11. CDR1 and CDR2 (germline): SGHNT, YYREEE (reference sequence). CDR3 length: 14 residues. The CDR3 sequence: CASSDSGSPLGQYF. CDR3 coding DNA: TGTGCCAGCAGCGATAGCGGGAGCCCCCTGGGGCAGTACTTC. The variable domain in full, with the rest retrieved from reference TRBV5-4 and TRBJ2-7, is ETGVTQSPTHLIKTRGQQVTLRCSSQSGHNTVSWYQQALGQGPQFIFQYYREEENGRGNFPPRFSGLQFPNYSSELNVNALELDDSALYLCASSDSGSPLGQYFGPGTRLTVT.

The chain recombines TRBV7-2 with TRBJ2-5, with 8 bases lining up with TRBD1. This CDR3 has 15 residues. Germline lookup yields CDR1 SGHTA and CDR2 FQGNSA. Trimming removed 5 bases from V and 1 base from J; junction bases left unmatched: 6. CDR3 sequence: CASSPRGPSQETQYF. CDR3 coding DNA: TGTGCCAGCAGCCCCAGGGGGCCCAGCCAAGAGACCCAGTACTTC.

The chain carries TRBV6-5 and TRBJ2-7, with 10 bases lining up with TRBD1. This CDR3 spans 13 amino acids. The V and J ends lost 6 bases and 4 bases, in that order; junction bases with no gene match: 3. The germline V gene encodes CDR1 MNHEY and CDR2 SVGAGI. The CDR3 is CASSRDRGYEQYF. The CDR3 nucleotides read TGTGCCAGCAGCCGGGACAGGGGTTACGAGCAGTACTTC.

This chain links TRBV18 with TRBJ2-7; 8 bases map to TRBD1. Germline V gene sequence: CDR1 KGHSH, CDR2 LQKENI. The CDR3 is 14 residues long. The V segment lost 4 bases and the J segment 6 bases; nucleotides outside the gene matches: 8. CDR3 coding DNA: TGTGCCAGCTCACAGGACAGGGAACGTTCCGAGCAGTACTTC. Translating gives CASSQDRERSEQYF.

The genes are TRBV18 and TRBJ2-5; 11 bases are shared with TRBD2. The CDR3 spans 16 residues. The V segment lost 3 bases and the J segment 2 bases; nucleotides outside the gene matches: 5. Looked up from germline, CDR1 is KGHSH and CDR2 is LQKENI. The CDR3 sequence: CASSPGLAGTQETQYF. The CDR3 nucleotides read TGTGCCAGCTCACCCGGACTAGCGGGCACTCAAGAGACCCAGTACTTC.

V usage is TRBV5-1 and J usage is TRBJ2-7, with D tentatively TRBD2 (5 bases). Germline lookup yields CDR1 SGHRS and CDR2 YFSETQ. The CDR3 totals 15 residues. Trimming took off 3 bases at V and 2 bases at J, with 15 bases between the two ends. The CDR3 DNA reads TGCGCCAGCAGCTCTCCGGAGCGGCCACCCTACGAGCAGTACTTC. Translating it yields CASSSPERPPYEQYF.

V usage is TRBV4-1 and J usage is TRBJ2-4, with 7 bases aligning to TRBD1. CDR1 and CDR2 (germline): MGHRA, YSYEKL. Trimming at V came to 4 bases and at J to 2 bases, leaving 2 bases not matched to a gene. The CDR3 has 14 residues. CDR3 protein: CASSLQGTKNIQYF. DNA for the CDR3: TGCGCCAGCAGCCTACAGGGGACCAAAAACATTCAGTACTTC.

The chain is built from TRBV18 and TRBJ1-4; no reliable D call. Trimming took 4 bases from V and 2 from J, leaving 14 bases between them. This CDR3 is built from 16 residues. Germline V gene sequence: CDR1 KGHSH, CDR2 LQKENI. CDR3 protein: CASSLSTAGTNEKLFF. The CDR3 DNA sequence: TGTGCCAGCTCACTCTCAACCGCGGGGACTAATGAAAAACTGTTTTTT. Complete variable domain (other parts from reference TRBV18 and TRBJ1-4): NAGVMQNPRHLVRRRGQEARLRCSPMKGHSHVYWYRQLPEEGLKFMVYLQKENIIDESGMPKERFSAEFPKEGPSILRIQQVVRGDSAAYFCASSLSTAGTNEKLFFGSGTQLSVL.

The chain combines TRBV27 with TRBJ2-7, with 13 bases lining up with TRBD2. CDR1 and CDR2 (germline): MNHEY, SMNVEV (reference sequence). Trimming at V came to 6 bases and at J to 3 bases, leaving 5 bases not matched to a gene. The CDR3 runs 15 residues. In DNA form, the CDR3 reads TGTGCCAGCAGCCTGGGGACTAGCGGGGACTACGAGCAGTACTTC. Translation: CASSLGTSGDYEQYF.

The chain carries TRBV27 and TRBJ1-5; no definite D call. CDR3 length equals 12 residues. Germline assignment: CDR1 MNHEY and CDR2 SMNVEV (reference sequence). Deletions cut 5 bases from V and 4 bases from J, with 6 bases between. The DNA of the CDR3 is TGTGCCAGCAGTCCGACAAATCAGCCCCAGCATTTT. It codes for CASSPTNQPQHF.

V usage is TRBV19 and J usage is TRBJ2-6, with a tentative D call TRBD2 (5 bases). Trimming pared 5 bases from V and 0 bases from J, leaving 17 bases between. CDR3 size: 18 residues. Germline V gene data show CDR1 as LNHDA and CDR2 as SQIVND (reference sequence). The CDR3 coding sequence is TGTGCCAGTAGTGGCCCGGGATTCCCTAACTCTGGGGCCAACGTCCTGACTTTC. As protein: CASSGPGFPNSGANVLTF.

CDR3 bases: TGTGCCAGCAGCTTGTTATCGGGTTCGGGGGACTACGAGCAGTACTTC. It translates to CASSLLSGSGDYEQYF. The chain uses TRBV5-5 and TRBJ2-7; TRBD2 might be the D (6 bases). CDR1 is SGHKS and CDR2 is YYEKEE in the germline V gene (reference sequence). The CDR3 is 16 residues long. V was clipped by 1 base and J by 3 bases, with 17 bases between them.

The CDR3 reads CASSDGTSGGDTQYF. The DNA for the CDR3 is TGTGCCAGCAGTGACGGGACTAGCGGGGGAGATACGCAGTATTTT. V usage is TRBV6-6 and J usage is TRBJ2-3; 14 bases are shared with TRBD2. J lost 5 bases, V lost 5 bases, and 3 bases had no gene match. The CDR3 consists of 15 residues. CDR1 is MNHNY and CDR2 is SVGAGI in the germline V gene (reference sequence).

The chain has TRBV5-6 and TRBJ1-2; D uncertain. V was clipped by 0 bases and J by 5 bases, with 11 bases between them. There are 14 residues in the CDR3. Per the germline V gene, CDR1 is SGHDT and CDR2 is YYEEEE. The CDR3 sequence is CASSLAGRPYGYTF. The CDR3 nucleotides read TGTGCCAGCAGCTTGGCCGGCAGGCCGTATGGCTACACCTTC. The full variable domain, rest sourced from reference TRBV5-6 and TRBJ1-2, is DAGVTQSPTHLIKTRGQQVTLRCSPKSGHDTVSWYQQALGQGPQFIFQYYEEEERQRGNFPDRFSGHQFPNYSSELNVNALLLGDSALYLCASSLAGRPYGYTFGSGTRLTVV.

V and J are TRBV7-2 and TRBJ2-5; D call uncertain. This CDR3 region has 13 residues. V lost 0 bases and J 9 bases, leaving 11 bases between the germline ends. CDR1 SGHTA and CDR2 FQGNSA come from the germline V gene. CDR3 residues: CASSLANSLAQYF. Written as DNA, the CDR3 is TGTGCCAGCAGCTTAGCTAACTCTCTTGCCCAGTACTTC.

The chain joins TRBV7-9 to TRBJ1-1; D might be TRBD1 (6 bases). The germline V gene encodes CDR1 SEHNR and CDR2 FQNEAQ (reference sequence). CDR3 length: 13 residues. The V end was cut by 5 bases, the J end by 10 bases, with 17 bases between. CDR3 loop: CASSPFTGLGAFF. In DNA form, the CDR3 reads TGTGCCAGCAGCCCATTTACAGGGCTGGGAGCTTTCTTT.

A remark on this clone: The same CDR3 is also encoded by other DNA sequences in this sample. This sequence joins TRBV18 and TRBJ2-1; tentatively, D is TRBD1 (5 bases). V was trimmed by 0 bases and J by 6 bases, leaving 6 bases between them. The germline CDR1 and CDR2 sequences are KGHSH and LQKENI. This CDR3 has 13 amino acids. CDR3 coding DNA: TGTGCCAGCTCACCACCCACAGGCAATGAGCAGTTCTTC. Encoded protein: CASSPPTGNEQFF.

The chain joins TRBV28 to TRBJ1-1, with 8 positions matching TRBD1. This CDR3 has 15 amino acids. Trimming took 6 bases from V and 5 from J; bases not matched to a gene: 11. Germline CDR1 is MDHEN and CDR2 is SYDVKM. The CDR3: CASRRSTGGGTEAFF. CDR3 in DNA: TGTGCCAGCAGGCGAAGCACAGGGGGTGGAACTGAAGCTTTCTTT.

V and J are TRBV5-1 and TRBJ2-5; 11 bases are a match to TRBD2. CDR1 and CDR2 from the germline V gene are SGHRS and YFSETQ. CDR3 size: 19 residues. Germline trimming cut 2 bases from V and 4 bases from J; bases unmatched to any gene: 16. In DNA, the CDR3 is TGCGCCAGCAGCTTTGGGGTTGGTCGACTAGCGGGAAAAAGAGAGACCCAGTACTTC. Its protein is CASSFGVGRLAGKRETQYF.

V is TRBV4-1 and J is TRBJ2-2; 8 nucleotides line up with TRBD2. CDR3 length: 18 residues. The germline V gene has CDR1 MGHRA and CDR2 YSYEKL. V shed 0 bases and J 8 bases; nucleotides not matched to a gene: 14. CDR3 nucleotides: TGCGCCAGCAGCCAAGACCCTCGTCCAGCGGGAGTAGCAGGGGAGCTGTTTTTT. Its translation is CASSQDPRPAGVAGELFF.

With regard to this clone: The junction departs from the called germline gene at one end, perhaps through a read error. The chain carries TRBV28 and TRBJ2-1, with TRBD2 matching over 12 bases. This CDR3 is built from 16 residues. The germline V gene encodes CDR1 MDHEN and CDR2 SYDVKM. The CDR3 DNA reads as TGTGCCAGCACTTTAGGGCCTAGCGGGAGGGCCGGGGAGCAGTTCTTC. Its translation: CASTLGPSGRAGEQFF.

A remark on this clone: One end of the junction does not line up with germline, which may come from a read error. This chain links TRBV7-2 with TRBJ2-5, with unresolved D. This CDR3 is built from 11 residues. Germline loops: CDR1 SGHTA, CDR2 FQGNSA. CDR3 sequence: CARSSRETQYF. As DNA, the CDR3 is TGTGCCAGAAGCTCCCGGGAGACCCAGTACTTC.

The chain carries TRBV6-5 and TRBJ2-1; the match to TRBD2 covers 9 bases. Per the germline V gene, CDR1 is MNHEY and CDR2 is SVGAGI. The CDR3 totals 15 residues. V dropped 7 bases and J dropped 7; count of bases not matched to a gene: 11. This CDR3 reads CASMGSGLAKNEQFF. CDR3 sequence (DNA): TGTGCCAGCATGGGGTCGGGACTAGCAAAGAATGAGCAGTTCTTC.

V is TRBV5-1 and J is TRBJ2-7; 9 bases are a match to TRBD1. V trimming: 6 bases; J trimming: 0 bases; junction bases outside the gene matches: 10. The germline V gene encodes CDR1 SGHRS and CDR2 YFSETQ. This CDR3 is built from 16 residues. The CDR3 bases are TGCGCCAGCACAATTCCCGGGACAGGGAGCTCCTACGAGCAGTACTTC. Translating it yields CASTIPGTGSSYEQYF.

The chain couples TRBV7-5 to TRBJ2-7; the DNA was not compared with TRBD2, the D call given in the table. TRBV7-5 is listed as a pseudogene. There are 13 residues in the CDR3. CDR3 region: CARRLAGDYEQYF. CDR3 sequence (DNA): TGTGCCAGAAGACTAGCGGGAGACTACGAGCAGTACTTC.

CDR3 sequence (DNA): TGTGCCAGCAGCTTAGTCCCGGGACAGGGGTTAGACGAGCAGTACTTC. This translates into CASSLVPGQGLDEQYF. This rearrangement joins TRBV7-9 to TRBJ2-7, with TRBD1 matching over 10 bases. The CDR3 has 16 residues. CDR1 and CDR2 from the germline V gene are SEHNR and FQNEAQ (reference sequence). V was clipped by 1 base and J by 5 bases; unmatched bases: 8.

The V and J genes are TRBV5-1 and TRBJ2-7, with 7 bases fitting TRBD2. Germline V gives CDR1 SGHRS, CDR2 YFSETQ. The ends lost 5 bases at V and 2 bases at J; junction bases unmatched: 10. The CDR3 covers 15 residues. The CDR3 coding sequence is TGCGCCAGCAGAAGACTGGCGGGGGACGCCTACGAGCAGTACTTC. Translation gives CASRRLAGDAYEQYF.

The rearrangement joins TRBV18 to TRBJ2-1, with TRBD2 identical over 9 bases. Germline V gene lookup returns CDR1 KGHSH and CDR2 LQKENI. V lost 3 bases, J lost 4 bases, and 4 bases stayed unmatched. The CDR3 sequence is 15 residues long. The CDR3 protein is CASSPRTSAYNEQFF. For the CDR3, the DNA is TGTGCCAGCTCACCTAGGACTAGCGCATACAATGAGCAGTTCTTC.

This chain uses TRBV7-2 with TRBJ1-5; D possibly corresponds to TRBD1 (5 bases). From germline, CDR1 is SGHTA and CDR2 FQGNSA. V lost 7 bases and J 3 bases, leaving 13 bases between the germline ends. This CDR3 contains 14 residues. The CDR3 nucleotides are TGTGCCAGCACCCCCTCGACAGACAATCAGCCCCAGCATTTT. Protein sequence: CASTPSTDNQPQHF.